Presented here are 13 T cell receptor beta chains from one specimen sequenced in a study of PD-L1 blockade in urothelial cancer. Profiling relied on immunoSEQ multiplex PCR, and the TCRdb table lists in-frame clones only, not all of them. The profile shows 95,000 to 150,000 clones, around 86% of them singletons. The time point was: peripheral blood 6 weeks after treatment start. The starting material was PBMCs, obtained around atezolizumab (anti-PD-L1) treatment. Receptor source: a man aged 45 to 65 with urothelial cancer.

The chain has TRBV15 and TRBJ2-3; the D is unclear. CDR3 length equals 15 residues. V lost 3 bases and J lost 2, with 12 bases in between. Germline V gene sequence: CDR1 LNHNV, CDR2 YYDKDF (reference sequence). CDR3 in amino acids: CATSSQTFDTDTQYF. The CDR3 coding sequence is TGTGCCACCAGCAGCCAGACATTCGACACAGATACGCAGTATTTT.

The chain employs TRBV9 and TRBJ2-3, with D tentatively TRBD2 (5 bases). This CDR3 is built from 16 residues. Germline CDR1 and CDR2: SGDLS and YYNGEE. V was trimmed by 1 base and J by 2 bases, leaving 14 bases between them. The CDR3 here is CASSVRSGGLTDTQYF. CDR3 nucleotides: TGTGCCAGCAGCGTAAGGAGCGGAGGACTCACAGATACGCAGTATTTT.

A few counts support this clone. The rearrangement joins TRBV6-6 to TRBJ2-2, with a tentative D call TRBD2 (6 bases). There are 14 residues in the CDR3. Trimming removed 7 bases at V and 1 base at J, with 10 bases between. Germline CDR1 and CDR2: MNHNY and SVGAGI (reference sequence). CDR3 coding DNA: TGTGCCAGCACCAAGGAGGGGAACACCGGGGAGCTGTTTTTT. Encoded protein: CASTKEGNTGELFF.

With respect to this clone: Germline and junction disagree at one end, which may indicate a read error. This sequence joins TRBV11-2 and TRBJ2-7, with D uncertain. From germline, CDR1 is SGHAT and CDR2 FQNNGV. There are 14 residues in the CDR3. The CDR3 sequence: CASSRPMGSHEQYF. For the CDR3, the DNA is TGTGCCAGCAGCCGCCCTATGGGCTCCCACGAGCAGTACTTC.

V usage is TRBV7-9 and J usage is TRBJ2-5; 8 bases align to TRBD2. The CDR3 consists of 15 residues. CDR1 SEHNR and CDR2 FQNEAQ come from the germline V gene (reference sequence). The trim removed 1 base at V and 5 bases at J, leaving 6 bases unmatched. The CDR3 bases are TGTGCCAGCAGCTTAGGCTTAGCGGGAAGCGAGACCCAGTACTTC. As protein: CASSLGLAGSETQYF.

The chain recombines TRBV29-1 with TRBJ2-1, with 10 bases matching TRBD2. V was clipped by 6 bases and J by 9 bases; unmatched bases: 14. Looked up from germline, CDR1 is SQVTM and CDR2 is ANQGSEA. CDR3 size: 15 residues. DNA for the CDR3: TGCAGCGTGAGGACTAGCGGTAGAATCTCCGGTGAGCAGTTCTTC. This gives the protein CSVRTSGRISGEQFF.

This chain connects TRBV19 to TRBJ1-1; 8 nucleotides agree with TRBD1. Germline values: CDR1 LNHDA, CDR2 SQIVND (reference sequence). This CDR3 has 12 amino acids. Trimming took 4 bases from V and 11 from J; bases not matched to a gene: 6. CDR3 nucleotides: TGTGCCAGTAGTACTGGTGGACAGGGTGCTTTCTTT. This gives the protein CASSTGGQGAFF.

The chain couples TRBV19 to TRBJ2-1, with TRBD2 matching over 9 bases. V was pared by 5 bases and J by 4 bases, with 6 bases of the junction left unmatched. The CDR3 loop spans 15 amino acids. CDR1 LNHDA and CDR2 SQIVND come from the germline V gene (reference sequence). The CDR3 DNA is TGTGCCAGTAGTGGGGGACTAGCTCCATACAATGAGCAGTTCTTC. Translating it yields CASSGGLAPYNEQFF.

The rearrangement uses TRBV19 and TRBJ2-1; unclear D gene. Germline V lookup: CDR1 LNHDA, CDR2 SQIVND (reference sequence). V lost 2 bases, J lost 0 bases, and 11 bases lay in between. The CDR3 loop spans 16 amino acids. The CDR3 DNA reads TGTGCCAGTAGTATACGGCTACAGAGCTCCTACAATGAGCAGTTCTTC. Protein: CASSIRLQSSYNEQFF.

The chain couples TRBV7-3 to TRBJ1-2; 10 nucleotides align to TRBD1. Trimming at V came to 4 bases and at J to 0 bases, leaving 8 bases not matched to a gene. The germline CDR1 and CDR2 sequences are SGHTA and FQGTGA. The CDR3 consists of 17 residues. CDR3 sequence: CASSYWGTGVTNYGYTF. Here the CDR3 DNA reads TGTGCCAGCAGCTACTGGGGGACAGGGGTTACTAACTATGGCTACACCTTC.

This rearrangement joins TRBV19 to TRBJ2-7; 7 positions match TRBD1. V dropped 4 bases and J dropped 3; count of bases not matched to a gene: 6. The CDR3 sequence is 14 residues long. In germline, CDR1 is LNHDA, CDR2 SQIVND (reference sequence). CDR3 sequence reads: CASSNRGNVYEQYF. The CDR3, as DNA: TGTGCCAGTAGTAACAGGGGTAACGTCTACGAGCAGTACTTC. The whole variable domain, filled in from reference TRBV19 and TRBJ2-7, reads DGGITQSPKYLFRKEGQNVTLSCEQNLNHDAMYWYRQDPGQGLRLIYYSQIVNDFQKGDIAEGYSVSREKKESFPLTVTSAQKNPTAFYLCASSNRGNVYEQYFGPGTRLTVT.

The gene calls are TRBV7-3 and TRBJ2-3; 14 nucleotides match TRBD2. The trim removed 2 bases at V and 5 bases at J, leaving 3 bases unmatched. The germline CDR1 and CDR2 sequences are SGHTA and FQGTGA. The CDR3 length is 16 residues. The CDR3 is CASSLGGTSGRDTQYF. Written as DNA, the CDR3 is TGTGCCAGCAGCTTAGGGGGGACTAGCGGGAGAGATACGCAGTATTTT.

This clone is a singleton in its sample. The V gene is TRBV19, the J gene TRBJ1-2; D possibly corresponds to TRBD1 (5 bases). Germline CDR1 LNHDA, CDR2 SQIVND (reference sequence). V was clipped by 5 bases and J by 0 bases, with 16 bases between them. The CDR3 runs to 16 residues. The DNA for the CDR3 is TGTGCCAGTAGTTCCCCAGGGAGGGACTCTAACTATGGCTACACCTTC. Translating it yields CASSSPGRDSNYGYTF.